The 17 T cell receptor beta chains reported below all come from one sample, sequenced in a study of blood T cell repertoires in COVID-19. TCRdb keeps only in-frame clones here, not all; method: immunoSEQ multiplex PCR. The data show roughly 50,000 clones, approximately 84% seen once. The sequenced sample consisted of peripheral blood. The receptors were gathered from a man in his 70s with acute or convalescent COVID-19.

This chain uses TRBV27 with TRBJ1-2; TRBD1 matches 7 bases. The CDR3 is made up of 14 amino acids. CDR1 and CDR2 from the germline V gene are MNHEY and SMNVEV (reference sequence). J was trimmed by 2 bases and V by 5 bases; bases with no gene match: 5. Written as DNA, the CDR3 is TGTGCCAGCAGTAGTGGAGGGGGCAACTATGGCTACACCTTC. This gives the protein CASSSGGGNYGYTF.

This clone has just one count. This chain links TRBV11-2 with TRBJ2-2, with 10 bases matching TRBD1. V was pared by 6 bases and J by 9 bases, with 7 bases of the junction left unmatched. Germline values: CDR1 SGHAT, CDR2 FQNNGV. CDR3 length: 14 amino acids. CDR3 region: CASSSGTGARELFF. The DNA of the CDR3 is TGTGCCAGCAGTTCAGGGACAGGGGCCCGGGAGCTGTTTTTT.

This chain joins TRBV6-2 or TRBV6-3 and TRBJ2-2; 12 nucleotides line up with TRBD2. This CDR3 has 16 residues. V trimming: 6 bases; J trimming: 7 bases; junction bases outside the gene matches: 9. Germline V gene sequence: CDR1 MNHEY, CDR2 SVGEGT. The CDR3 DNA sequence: TGTGCCAGCAGCCCCCTAGCGGGAGGGCCTATCGGGGAGCTGTTTTTT. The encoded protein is CASSPLAGGPIGELFF.

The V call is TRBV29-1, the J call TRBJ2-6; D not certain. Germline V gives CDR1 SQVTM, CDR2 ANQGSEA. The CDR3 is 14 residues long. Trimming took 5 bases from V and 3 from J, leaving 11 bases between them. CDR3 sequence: CSVTPQDGANVLTF. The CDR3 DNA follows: TGCAGCGTTACCCCCCAGGATGGGGCCAACGTCCTGACTTTC.

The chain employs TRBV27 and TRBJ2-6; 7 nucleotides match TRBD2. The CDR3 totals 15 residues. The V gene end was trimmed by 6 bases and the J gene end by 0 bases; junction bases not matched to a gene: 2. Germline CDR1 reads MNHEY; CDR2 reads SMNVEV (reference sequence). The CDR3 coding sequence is TGTGCCAGCAGGGGGGAGGGCTCTGGGGCCAACGTCCTGACTTTC. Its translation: CASRGEGSGANVLTF. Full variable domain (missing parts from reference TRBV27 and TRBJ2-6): EAQVTQNPRYLITVTGKKLTVTCSQNMNHEYMSWYRQDPGLGLRQIYYSMNVEVTDKGDVPEGYKVSRKEKRNFPLILESPSPNQTSLYFCASRGEGSGANVLTFGAGSRLTVL.

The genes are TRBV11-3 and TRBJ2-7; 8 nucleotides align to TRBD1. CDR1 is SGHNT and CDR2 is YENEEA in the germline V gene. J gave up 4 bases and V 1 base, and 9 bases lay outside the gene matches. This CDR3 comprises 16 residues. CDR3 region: CASSLGVCRQGYEQYV. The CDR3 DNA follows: TGTGCCAGCAGCTTAGGGGTCTGCAGACAGGGGTACGAGCAGTACGTC.

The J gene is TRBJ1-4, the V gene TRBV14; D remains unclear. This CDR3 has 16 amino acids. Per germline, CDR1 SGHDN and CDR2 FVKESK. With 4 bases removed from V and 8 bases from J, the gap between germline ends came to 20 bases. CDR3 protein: CASSPRLASPGEKLFF. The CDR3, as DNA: TGTGCCAGCAGCCCCCGACTGGCCAGCCCGGGAGAAAAACTGTTTTTT.

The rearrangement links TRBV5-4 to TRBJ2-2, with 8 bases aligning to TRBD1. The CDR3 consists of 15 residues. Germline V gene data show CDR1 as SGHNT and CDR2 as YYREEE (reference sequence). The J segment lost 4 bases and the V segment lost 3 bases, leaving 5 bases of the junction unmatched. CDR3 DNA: TGTGCCAGCAGCTACCGGGACAGGAGCACCGGGGAGCTGTTTTTT. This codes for CASSYRDRSTGELFF. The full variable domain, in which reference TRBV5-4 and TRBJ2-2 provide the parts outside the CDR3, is ETGVTQSPTHLIKTRGQQVTLRCSSQSGHNTVSWYQQALGQGPQFIFQYYREEENGRGNFPPRFSGLQFPNYSSELNVNALELDDSALYLCASSYRDRSTGELFFGEGSRLTVL.

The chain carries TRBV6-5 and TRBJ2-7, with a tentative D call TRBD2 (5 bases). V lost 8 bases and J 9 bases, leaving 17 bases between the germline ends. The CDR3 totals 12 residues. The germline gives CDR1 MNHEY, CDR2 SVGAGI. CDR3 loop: CASDEDFGMQYV. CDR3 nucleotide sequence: TGTGCCAGCGACGAGGACTTTGGCATGCAGTACGTC.

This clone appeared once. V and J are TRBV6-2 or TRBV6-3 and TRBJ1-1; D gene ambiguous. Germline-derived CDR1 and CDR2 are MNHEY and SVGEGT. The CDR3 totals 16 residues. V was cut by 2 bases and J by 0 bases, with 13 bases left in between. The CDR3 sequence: CASSYREVEMNTEAFF. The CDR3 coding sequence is TGTGCCAGCAGTTACCGCGAGGTGGAGATGAACACTGAAGCTTTCTTT.

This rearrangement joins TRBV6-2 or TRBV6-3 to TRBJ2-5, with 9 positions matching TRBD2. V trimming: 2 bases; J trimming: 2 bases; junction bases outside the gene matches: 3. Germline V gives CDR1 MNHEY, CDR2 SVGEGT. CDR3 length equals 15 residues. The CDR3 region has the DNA TGTGCCAGCAGTTACCTAACTAGCGGGCAAGAGACCCAGTACTTC. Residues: CASSYLTSGQETQYF.

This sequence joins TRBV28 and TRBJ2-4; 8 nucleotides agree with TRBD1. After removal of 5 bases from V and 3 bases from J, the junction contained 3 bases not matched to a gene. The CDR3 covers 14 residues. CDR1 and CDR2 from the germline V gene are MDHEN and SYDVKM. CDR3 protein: CASSIQGVKNIQYF. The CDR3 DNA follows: TGTGCCAGCAGTATACAGGGGGTCAAAAACATTCAGTACTTC.

In DNA, the CDR3 is TGTGCCAGCAGTTTACGCCCCTGGCAGGCCGGGGCCAACGTCCTGACTTTC. This sequence encodes CASSLRPWQAGANVLTF. The chain links TRBV28 to TRBJ2-6; D uncertain. Per germline, CDR1 MDHEN and CDR2 SYDVKM. CDR3 length: 17 amino acids. V lost 2 bases and J 4 bases, leaving 15 bases between the germline ends.

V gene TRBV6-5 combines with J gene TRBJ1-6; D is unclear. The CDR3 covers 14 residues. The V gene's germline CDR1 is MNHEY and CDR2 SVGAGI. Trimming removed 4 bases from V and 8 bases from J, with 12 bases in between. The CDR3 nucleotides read TGTGCCAGCAGTTTAGACAATTGGGATTCACCCCTCCACTTT. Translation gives CASSLDNWDSPLHF.

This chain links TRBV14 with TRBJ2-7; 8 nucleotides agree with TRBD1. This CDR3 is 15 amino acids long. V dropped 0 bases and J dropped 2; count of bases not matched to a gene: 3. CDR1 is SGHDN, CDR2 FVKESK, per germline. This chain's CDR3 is CASSQEETGAYEQYF. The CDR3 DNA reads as TGTGCCAGCAGCCAAGAAGAGACAGGGGCCTACGAGCAGTACTTC. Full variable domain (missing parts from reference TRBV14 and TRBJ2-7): EAGVTQFPSHSVIEKGQTVTLRCDPISGHDNLYWYRRVMGKEIKFLLHFVKESKQDESGMPNNRFLAERTGGTYSTLKVQPAELEDSGVYFCASSQEETGAYEQYFGPGTRLTVT.

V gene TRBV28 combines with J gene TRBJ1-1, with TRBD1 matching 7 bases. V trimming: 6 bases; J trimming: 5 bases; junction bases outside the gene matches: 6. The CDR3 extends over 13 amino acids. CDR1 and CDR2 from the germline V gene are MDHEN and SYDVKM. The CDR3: CASSSGGLTEAFF. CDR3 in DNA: TGTGCCAGCAGCTCAGGGGGTTTGACTGAAGCTTTCTTT.

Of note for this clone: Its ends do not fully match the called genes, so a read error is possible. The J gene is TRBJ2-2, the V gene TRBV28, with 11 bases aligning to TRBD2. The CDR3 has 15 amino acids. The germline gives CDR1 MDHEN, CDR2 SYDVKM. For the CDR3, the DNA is TGTGCCAGTAGTTCCGGGACTAGCGGCACCGGGGAGCTGTTTTTT. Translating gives CASSSGTSGTGELFF.